Each of the 26 T cell receptor beta chains below was sequenced from the same sample in a study of response to subunit inactivated influenza vaccine. TCRdb reprocessed the RT-PCR reads with MiXCR, giving one entry per CDR3 protein. The sample yields under 950,000 distinct CDR3 sequences, approximately 22% seen once. Sequenced material: PBMCs from blood, taken roughly 5 days after vaccination. Receptors were obtained from a man in his fifties who received an inactivated influenza vaccine.

This clonotype appeared many times. CDR3 sequence reads: CSARGQSVGPQHF. CDR3 DNA sequence: TGCAGTGCTAGGGGACAGTCAGTGGGGCCCCAGCATTTT. The gene calls are TRBV20-1 and TRBJ1-5, with 7 bases matching TRBD1. The V segment lost 3 bases and the J segment 9 bases; nucleotides outside the gene matches: 8. The CDR3 loop spans 13 amino acids. Germline V gene lookup returns CDR1 DFQATT and CDR2 SNEGSKA (reference sequence).

This chain uses TRBV28 with TRBJ2-5; D is perhaps TRBD1 or TRBD2 (5 bases each). Germline V CDR1 and CDR2: MDHEN, SYDVKM. Trimming took off 6 bases at V and 1 base at J, with 12 bases between the two ends. The CDR3 is 14 amino acids. The CDR3 DNA is TGTGCCAGCAGCCGTTCAGGGAGCCAAGAGACCCAGTACTTC. Translation gives CASSRSGSQETQYF. Based on the CDR3 plus reference TRBV28 and TRBJ2-5, the full variable domain is DVKVTQSSRYLVKRTGEKVFLECVQDMDHENMFWYRQDPGLGLRLIYFSYDVKMKEKGDIPEGYSVSREKKERFSLILESASTNQTSMYLCASSRSGSQETQYFGPGTRLLVL.

This clonotype was seen ten or more times. The chain links TRBV12-3 or TRBV12-4 to TRBJ1-6; D unclear. The CDR3 contains 15 residues. V was cut by 2 bases and J by 4 bases, with 9 bases left in between. CDR3 bases: TGTGCCAGCAGTTTATCGAGAACTTATAATTCACCCCTCCACTTT. Translated, it gives CASSLSRTYNSPLHF.

The table lists this clonotype with a few counts. The rearrangement links TRBV20-1 to TRBJ2-3; 9 bases align to TRBD2. V was pared by 3 bases and J by 2 bases, with 6 bases of the junction left unmatched. The CDR3 is 15 residues long. Germline CDR1 reads DFQATT; CDR2 reads SNEGSKA (reference sequence). The CDR3 reads CSARGSSGVTDTQYF. CDR3 coding DNA: TGCAGTGCTAGGGGCTCTAGCGGGGTCACAGATACGCAGTATTTT.

Comment on this clonotype: An end of the junction does not agree with germline; a read error may underlie this. This chain joins TRBV7-7 and TRBJ2-5, with D uncertain. Germline-derived CDR1 and CDR2 are SSHAT and FNYEAQ (reference sequence). The CDR3 length is 13 residues. CDR3 DNA sequence: TGTGCTAGCAGCGCCGGGCTTCGAGGGACCCAGTACTTC. Its translation is CASSAGLRGTQYF.

The chain joins TRBV6-1 to TRBJ1-4, with D possibly being TRBD1 (6 bases). This CDR3 has 14 amino acids. The ends were cut back, 5 bases at V and 8 bases at J, with 15 bases in the middle. Germline-derived CDR1 and CDR2 are MNHNS and SASEGT. The CDR3 sequence: CASSRGGGREKLFF. As DNA, the CDR3 is TGTGCCAGCAGTCGAGGGGGGGGGAGGGAAAAACTGTTTTTT.

A remark on this clonotype: Since a much larger clone is just one base distant, this may be a read error. This sequence joins TRBV5-1 and TRBJ2-7; D is perhaps TRBD1 (6 bases). Trimming removed 0 bases at V and 0 bases at J, with 10 bases between. The CDR3 extends over 15 amino acids. Germline loops: CDR1 SGHRS, CDR2 YFSETQ. In DNA form, the CDR3 reads TGCGCCAGCAGCTTGGGACAGGCTTTCTCCTACGAGCAGTACTTC. This sequence encodes CASSLGQAFSYEQYF.

This clonotype turned up a few times. The rearrangement joins TRBV29-1 to TRBJ2-7, with TRBD1 matching over 8 bases. Germline loops: CDR1 SQVTM, CDR2 ANQGSEA. CDR3 length: 11 amino acids. J gave up 10 bases and V 6 bases, and 8 bases lay outside the gene matches. CDR3 DNA: TGCAGCGTCACCGGGACAGGAGAACAGTACTTC. Protein product: CSVTGTGEQYF.

This clonotype was seen only a few times. The chain combines TRBV20-1 with TRBJ2-1; 14 nucleotides align to TRBD2. The CDR3 has 15 residues. V lost 1 base and J lost 8; bases outside the gene matches: 4. CDR1 and CDR2 (germline): DFQATT, SNEGSKA (reference sequence). The DNA for the CDR3 is TGCAGTGCTAGAGGACTAGCGGGAGGGAACCATGAGCAGTTCTTC. Translated: CSARGLAGGNHEQFF.

There are a few counts of this clonotype. The chain links TRBV6-2 or TRBV6-3 to TRBJ1-5; D unresolved. Germline V gene lookup returns CDR1 MNHEY and CDR2 SVGEGT. This CDR3 is built from 14 residues. Trimming cost V 7 bases and J 0 bases, with 10 bases left between them. The DNA of the CDR3 is TGTGCCAGCATGGAAGACTCTAGCAATCAGCCCCAGCATTTT. As protein: CASMEDSSNQPQHF.

As concerns this clonotype: It is unclear where the CDR3 begins or ends on the DNA, so no DNA is shown, and the CDR3 is as TCRdb lists it. This CDR3 is CASSKVAGGTEAFF. V usage is TRBV21-1 and J usage is TRBJ1-1; the table gives TRBD1 as D, unverified against the DNA. TRBV21-1 is shown as a pseudogene. The CDR3 has 14 residues if both end residues are counted.

This clonotype was observed at least ten times. The gene calls are TRBV9 and TRBJ2-7, with D maybe TRBD2 (6 bases). This CDR3 has 12 residues. V lost 0 bases, J lost 6 bases, and 7 bases lay in between. Looked up from germline, CDR1 is SGDLS and CDR2 is YYNGEE. The CDR3 spells CASSVVGGEQYF. The CDR3 DNA follows: TGTGCCAGCAGCGTAGTCGGGGGCGAGCAGTACTTC.

This clonotype was detected only a few times. V usage is TRBV5-1 and J usage is TRBJ1-1, with TRBD1 matching over 8 bases. J was trimmed by 4 bases and V by 0 bases; bases with no gene match: 5. Germline CDR1 is SGHRS and CDR2 is YFSETQ. This CDR3 has 15 amino acids. CDR3 in amino acids: CASSLGQGAGTEAFF. CDR3 DNA: TGCGCCAGCAGCTTGGGGCAGGGGGCTGGCACTGAAGCTTTCTTT.

A few counts support this clonotype. This rearrangement joins TRBV7-2 to TRBJ1-2, with TRBD1 matching 7 bases. CDR3 length equals 15 residues. Trimming at V came to 10 bases and at J to 2 bases, leaving 13 bases not matched to a gene. Germline CDR1 SGHTA, CDR2 FQGNSA. The CDR3: CATRGTFMRNYGYTF. CDR3 nucleotides: TGTGCCACCAGGGGGACATTTATGAGGAACTATGGCTACACCTTC.

This clonotype was found a few times. The CDR3 nucleotides read TGTGCCAGCAGCTTAGATCTCTGGTACCAAGAGACCCAGTACTTC. Translating gives CASSLDLWYQETQYF. The genes are TRBV11-2 and TRBJ2-5, with D unresolved. Looked up from germline, CDR1 is SGHAT and CDR2 is FQNNGV. The CDR3 is 15 amino acids. Trimming left V 0 bases short and J 0 bases short, with 8 bases between.

This clonotype occurred a few times. The V and J genes are TRBV25-1 and TRBJ2-5; no reliable D call. The CDR3 is 12 amino acids. Germline V lookup: CDR1 MGHDK, CDR2 SYGVNS. Trimming shortened V by 5 bases and J by 5 bases, and 9 bases separated the two germline ends. The CDR3 spells CASSPGMETQYF. CDR3 in DNA: TGTGCCAGCAGTCCTGGGATGGAGACCCAGTACTTC.

This clonotype occurred a few times. The chain combines TRBV7-9 with TRBJ2-7; tentatively, D is TRBD1 (6 bases). Trimming stripped 5 bases from V and 3 bases from J, with 20 bases between. Germline CDR1 SEHNR, CDR2 FQNEAQ (reference sequence). The CDR3 contains 16 residues. The CDR3 DNA follows: TGTGCCAGCAGCCCCCTTTGGCAGGGGAATCACTACGAGCAGTACTTC. Residues: CASSPLWQGNHYEQYF.

This clonotype was observed a few times. The chain joins TRBV18 to TRBJ2-5; 7 positions match TRBD1. CDR1 and CDR2 (germline): KGHSH, LQKENI. V lost 4 bases, J lost 2 bases, and 13 bases stayed unmatched. The CDR3 loop spans 17 amino acids. The CDR3, as DNA: TGTGCCAGCTCACAGATTTCCGGGACAGTCGCGCAAGAGACCCAGTACTTC. Its translation: CASSQISGTVAQETQYF.

This clonotype was seen a handful of times. The chain uses TRBV12-3 or TRBV12-4 and TRBJ2-1; 9 nucleotides agree with TRBD2. The CDR3 has 15 residues. The V and J ends lost 6 bases and 7 bases, in that order; junction bases with no gene match: 10. The CDR3 DNA is TGTGCCAGCAGCCAAACTAGCGGGTTAAGTAATGAGCAGTTCTTC. Translating gives CASSQTSGLSNEQFF.

J is TRBJ2-2 and V is TRBV6-2 or TRBV6-3, with 8 nucleotides matching TRBD2. CDR3 length: 16 residues. CDR1 is MNHEY and CDR2 is SVGEGT in the germline V gene. Trimming cost V 2 bases and J 5 bases; bases outside gene matches: 7. The CDR3 sequence: CASSYVVAGPTGELFF. In nucleotides, the CDR3 is TGTGCCAGCAGTTACGTCGTAGCGGGACCTACCGGGGAGCTGTTTTTT.

This clonotype was counted a few times. V is TRBV28 and J is TRBJ2-5; TRBD2 aligns across 16 bases. Germline V CDR1 and CDR2: MDHEN, SYDVKM. V lost 3 bases to trimming and J lost 5 bases; unmatched junction nucleotides: 6. The CDR3 length is 17 residues. CDR3 region: CASSFPGLAGGGETQYF. The CDR3 DNA is TGTGCCAGCAGTTTCCCGGGACTAGCGGGAGGGGGGGAGACCCAGTACTTC. The full variable domain, completed using reference TRBV28 and TRBJ2-5, is DVKVTQSSRYLVKRTGEKVFLECVQDMDHENMFWYRQDPGLGLRLIYFSYDVKMKEKGDIPEGYSVSREKKERFSLILESASTNQTSMYLCASSFPGLAGGGETQYFGPGTRLLVL.

A note on this clonotype: Given a much more abundant clone one base away, this may be a read error. The J gene is TRBJ2-3, the V gene TRBV29-1; TRBD2 matches at 8 bases. There are 14 residues in the CDR3. Germline loops: CDR1 SQVTM, CDR2 ANQGSEA. CDR3 coding DNA: TGCAGCGTTGTACCCCTACTAGCGGCAGATGCGCAGTATTTT. It encodes CSVVPLLAADAQYF.

This clonotype was counted a few times. J is TRBJ2-3 and V is TRBV27, with 10 bases aligning to TRBD2. The trim removed 2 bases at V and 6 bases at J, leaving 5 bases unmatched. Germline CDR1 MNHEY, CDR2 SMNVEV (reference sequence). CDR3 length: 15 residues. CDR3 residues: CASSLRGLAYDTQYF. The CDR3 DNA sequence: TGTGCCAGCAGTTTACGGGGACTAGCGTACGATACGCAGTATTTT.

The table lists this clonotype with a few counts. The gene calls are TRBV29-1 and TRBJ1-1; TRBD1 might be the D (5 bases). Trimming shortened V by 3 bases and J by 0 bases, and 11 bases separated the two germline ends. The CDR3 has 14 residues. Germline CDR1 and CDR2: SQVTM and ANQGSEA. CDR3 sequence: CSVDQGVVNTEAFF. The CDR3 DNA reads TGCAGCGTTGATCAGGGAGTGGTGAACACTGAAGCTTTCTTT.

This clonotype has a handful of counts. The rearrangement joins TRBV7-9 to TRBJ1-1; 7 bases agree with TRBD1. Germline CDR1 and CDR2: SEHNR and FQNEAQ (reference sequence). The CDR3 contains 14 residues. J was trimmed by 6 bases and V by 1 base; bases with no gene match: 5. In DNA form, the CDR3 reads TGTGCCAGCAGCTTAGAGACAGGGTCCGCTGAAGCTTTCTTT. Its protein is CASSLETGSAEAFF. The variable domain in full, completed from reference TRBV7-9 and TRBJ1-1, reads DTGVSQNPRHKITKRGQNVTFRCDPISEHNRLYWYRQTLGQGPEFLTYFQNEAQLEKSRLLSDRFSAERPKGSFSTLEIQRTEQGDSAMYLCASSLETGSAEAFFGQGTRLTVV.

This clonotype was seen only a few times. The chain joins TRBV6-2 or TRBV6-3 to TRBJ2-1, with 7 bases lining up with TRBD2. The CDR3 has 19 amino acids. V lost 2 bases and J lost 2; bases outside the gene matches: 15. The germline CDR1 and CDR2 sequences are MNHEY and SVGEGT. CDR3 DNA: TGTGCCAGCAGTTACCAAAAAACCGGACTAGTGGGGCCCTACAATGAGCAGTTCTTC. Translating gives CASSYQKTGLVGPYNEQFF.